The 18 T cell receptor beta chains reported below all come from one sample, sequenced in a study of T cell responses to AZD1222 COVID-19 vaccine. Using immunoSEQ multiplex PCR, the repertoire was profiled, and TCRdb retains in-frame clones only, with some absent. This table has some 140,000 clones, 93% appearing once. The sample in question was peripheral blood, obtained on day 0 of AZD1222 vaccination. These receptors originate from an adult in good health.

This clone came up once. The chain has TRBV4-1 and TRBJ1-5; 8 bases agree with TRBD1. Germline V gene sequence: CDR1 MGHRA, CDR2 YSYEKL. Trimming cost V 0 bases and J 6 bases; bases outside gene matches: 7. The CDR3 length is 16 residues. CDR3 amino acids: CASSQDPGGRGQPQHF. DNA for the CDR3: TGCGCCAGCAGCCAAGATCCAGGGGGCAGGGGTCAGCCCCAGCATTTT.

The chain uses TRBV7-6 and TRBJ1-3, with D hard to call. CDR1 is SGHVS and CDR2 is FNYEAQ in the germline V gene. The CDR3 contains 15 residues. The V end lost 2 bases, the J end lost 0 bases, and 8 bases lay between the germline ends. The CDR3 DNA reads as TGTGCCAGCAGCTTAACACACAACTCTGGAAACACCATATATTTT. Translating gives CASSLTHNSGNTIYF.

The rearrangement links TRBV19 to TRBJ1-2; no definite D call. The CDR3 length is 12 residues. Trimming took off 4 bases at V and 5 bases at J, with 8 bases between the two ends. Germline V gene lookup returns CDR1 LNHDA and CDR2 SQIVND (reference sequence). CDR3 DNA: TGTGCCAGTAGTACGGGGATGTATGGCTACACCTTC. Amino acids: CASSTGMYGYTF.

The chain employs TRBV5-4 and TRBJ2-3; 11 bases align to TRBD2. V lost 1 base to trimming and J lost 3 bases; unmatched junction nucleotides: 7. The CDR3 consists of 17 residues. The V gene's germline CDR1 is SGHNT and CDR2 YYREEE (reference sequence). The CDR3: CASSLSASGGYTDTQYF. Here the CDR3 DNA reads TGTGCCAGCAGCTTGTCGGCTAGCGGGGGGTATACAGATACGCAGTATTTT.

DNA of the CDR3: TGTGCCTGGGGCCCTTTAGCGGTTCCCTACGAGCAGTACTTC. Amino acids: CAWGPLAVPYEQYF. J is TRBJ2-7 and V is TRBV30; tentatively, D is TRBD2 (6 bases). Trimming pared 5 bases from V and 2 bases from J, leaving 16 bases between. The length of the CDR3 is 14 residues. Per germline, CDR1 GTSNPN and CDR2 SVGIG (reference sequence). Full variable domain (rest looked up from reference TRBV30 and TRBJ2-7): SQTIHQWPATLVQPVGSPLSLECTVEGTSNPNLYWYRQAAGRGLQLLFYSVGIGQISSEVPQNLSASRPQDRQFILSSKKLLLSDSGFYLCAWGPLAVPYEQYFGPGTRLTVT.

The chain has TRBV6-1 and TRBJ1-5; D may be TRBD1 (5 bases). The CDR3 length is 14 residues. In germline, CDR1 is MNHNS, CDR2 SASEGT. Trimming shortened V by 8 bases and J by 2 bases, and 13 bases separated the two germline ends. The CDR3 here is CASGWGDGNQPQHF. CDR3 DNA: TGTGCCAGCGGGTGGGGGGACGGCAATCAGCCCCAGCATTTT.

J is TRBJ2-1 and V is TRBV11-3; D perhaps matches TRBD2 (6 bases). CDR1 is SGHNT, CDR2 YENEEA, per germline. The CDR3 totals 16 residues. Deletions cut 1 base from V and 3 bases from J, with 13 bases between. The CDR3 DNA follows: TGTGCCAGCAGCTTAGCCGGGACTTTAAACTACAATGAGCAGTTCTTC. Translating gives CASSLAGTLNYNEQFF. The complete variable domain, with remaining parts taken from reference TRBV11-3 and TRBJ2-1, reads EAGVVQSPRYKIIEKKQPVAFWCNPISGHNTLYWYLQNLGQGPELLIRYENEEAVDDSQLPKDRFSAERLKGVDSTLKIQPAELGDSAVYLCASSLAGTLNYNEQFFGPGTRLTVL.

This chain joins TRBV2 and TRBJ2-5; perhaps TRBD1 as D (6 bases). Germline lookup yields CDR1 SNHLY and CDR2 FYNNEI. The CDR3 runs to 13 residues. The ends were cut back, 2 bases at V and 9 bases at J, with 13 bases in the middle. CDR3 loop: CASSEQGMGAQYF. The CDR3, as DNA: TGTGCCAGCAGTGAACAGGGGATGGGGGCCCAGTACTTC.

The rearrangement joins TRBV19 to TRBJ1-2; no clear D. Per the germline V gene, CDR1 is LNHDA and CDR2 is SQIVND (reference sequence). This CDR3 is 17 amino acids long. The germline V and J ends were trimmed by 7 bases and 4 bases, with 25 bases remaining between them. The CDR3 region has the DNA TGTGCCAGTAAAACAGCCTTTACCGGAATAAGAGGCTATGGCTACACCTTC. Its protein product is CASKTAFTGIRGYGYTF.

V gene TRBV19 combines with J gene TRBJ2-7; maybe TRBD2 (6 bases). The CDR3 runs 15 residues. CDR1 is LNHDA and CDR2 is SQIVND in the germline V gene (reference sequence). V dropped 1 base and J dropped 1 base, with 11 bases sitting between them. This chain's CDR3 is CASSIAGGESYEQYF. The CDR3 region has the DNA TGTGCCAGTAGTATAGCCGGGGGAGAGTCCTACGAGCAGTACTTC.

The chain couples TRBV7-8 to TRBJ1-5, with D possibly TRBD1 on 5 matching bases. V was clipped by 7 bases and J by 8 bases, with 21 bases between them. Germline V gene data show CDR1 as SGHVS and CDR2 as FQNEAQ. This CDR3 comprises 15 residues. This chain's CDR3 is CASMGPGSLKEPQHF. CDR3 DNA sequence: TGTGCCAGCATGGGGCCAGGTAGTTTGAAAGAGCCCCAGCATTTT.

The chain employs TRBV10-3 and TRBJ2-5; 8 bases are shared with TRBD2. This CDR3 has 16 amino acids. Germline V gives CDR1 ENHRY, CDR2 SYGVKD. V shed 2 bases, J shed 1 base, and the junction held 6 bases outside the gene matches. The DNA of the CDR3 is TGTGCCATCAGTGAGCCGGGGACTAGTGGCCAAGAGACCCAGTACTTC. It yields the protein CAISEPGTSGQETQYF.

The chain employs TRBV10-3 and TRBJ1-1, with D uncertain. This CDR3 contains 14 residues. V lost 6 bases to trimming and J lost 5 bases, with 16 bases between them. Germline V gives CDR1 ENHRY, CDR2 SYGVKD. DNA for the CDR3: TGTGCCATCAGGGGATCGTCTTCTGGGACTGAAGCTTTCTTT. Its translation is CAIRGSSSGTEAFF.

The chain employs TRBV6-5 and TRBJ1-1, with D possibly being TRBD1 (6 bases). The CDR3 contains 15 residues. Germline lookup yields CDR1 MNHEY and CDR2 SVGAGI. The V gene lost 3 bases and the J gene lost 4 bases, with 15 bases spanning the gap. The CDR3 DNA reads TGTGCCAGCAGTTATTTAACAGGGTCGGGCACTGAAGCTTTCTTT. Its protein product is CASSYLTGSGTEAFF.

This chain links TRBV3-1 (or the pseudogene TRBV3-2) with TRBJ1-2, with 7 positions matching TRBD1. Trimming cost V 1 base and J 5 bases; bases outside gene matches: 10. Per the germline V gene, CDR1 is LGHDT and CDR2 is YNNKEL (reference sequence). This CDR3 is 16 amino acids long. CDR3 nucleotide sequence: TGTGCCAGCAGCCAAGCGCGAGGACAGGCAGTTTATGGCTACACCTTC. The encoded protein is CASSQARGQAVYGYTF.

This clone was found once. V gene TRBV14 combines with J gene TRBJ1-1; D is ambiguous. Germline CDR1 is SGHDN and CDR2 is FVKESK. The CDR3 covers 12 residues. V lost 9 bases to trimming and J lost 0 bases, with 8 bases between them. The CDR3 loop reads CASGELNTEAFF. CDR3 sequence (DNA): TGTGCCAGTGGGGAGTTGAACACTGAAGCTTTCTTT. Using reference TRBV14 and TRBJ1-1 for the parts outside the CDR3, the full variable domain is EAGVTQFPSHSVIEKGQTVTLRCDPISGHDNLYWYRRVMGKEIKFLLHFVKESKQDESGMPNNRFLAERTGGTYSTLKVQPAELEDSGVYFCASGELNTEAFFGQGTRLTVV.

This chain uses TRBV3-1 (or the pseudogene TRBV3-2) with TRBJ1-4, with D uncertain. The germline V gene encodes CDR1 LGHDT and CDR2 YNNKEL (reference sequence). Between the trimmed V and J ends, which lost 3 bases and 2 bases, there was a span of 10 bases. The CDR3 is 15 residues long. The CDR3 region is CASSQRSGTNEKLFF. In DNA form, the CDR3 reads TGTGCCAGCAGCCAGAGATCCGGGACTAATGAAAAACTGTTTTTT.

The chain is built from TRBV5-1 and TRBJ1-2, with unresolved D. Trimming took off 1 base at V and 3 bases at J, with 13 bases between the two ends. The length of the CDR3 is 15 residues. Germline loops: CDR1 SGHRS, CDR2 YFSETQ. CDR3 region: CASSLSEDGDYGYTF. CDR3 in DNA: TGCGCCAGCAGCTTGTCGGAGGACGGCGACTATGGCTACACCTTC.